The 15 T cell receptor beta chains listed next were all sequenced from one sample in a study of spatial heterogeneity in lung cancer. Study results and caveats: Tracking of tumor mutation counts was seen in expanded intratumoral alpha and beta TCR counts.

Stated time point: sample taken at primary tumor resection. TCRdb called the 5' RACE reads again in MiXCR, with one record for every CDR3 protein. The table has more than 20,000 distinct CDR3 sequences, 15% seen once. These receptors' targets are unknown. Material: lung tumor tissue, obtained at surgery. Source of these receptors: a female donor with early-stage non-small cell lung cancer.

V is TRBV7-9 and J is TRBJ2-5; D might be TRBD1 (5 bases). CDR1 SEHNR and CDR2 FQNEAQ come from the germline V gene (reference sequence). This CDR3 is built from 15 residues. Between the trimmed V and J ends, which lost 5 bases and 1 base, there was a span of 14 bases. The CDR3 region is CASSARQPLQETQYF. The DNA for the CDR3 is TGTGCCAGCAGCGCCCGACAGCCACTCCAAGAGACCCAGTACTTC.

The J gene is TRBJ1-2, the V gene TRBV10-3; 10 bases are a match to TRBD1. The germline gives CDR1 ENHRY, CDR2 SYGVKD. With V trimmed by 2 bases and J by 5 bases, 5 bases remained unmatched. This CDR3 comprises 15 residues. CDR3 nucleotide sequence: TGTGCCATCAGTGAGCTGGGACAGGGGCGGTATGGCTACACCTTC. Translating it yields CAISELGQGRYGYTF.

The table lists this clonotype with a few counts. This chain joins TRBV5-1 and TRBJ1-1; D unresolved. Deletions cut 0 bases from V and 0 bases from J, with 9 bases between. This CDR3 is built from 15 residues. Germline CDR1 SGHRS, CDR2 YFSETQ. This CDR3 reads CASSLVWGLNTEAFF. Here the CDR3 DNA reads TGCGCCAGCAGCTTGGTTTGGGGTTTGAACACTGAAGCTTTCTTT.

The chain is built from TRBV10-3 and TRBJ2-5, with D unclear. Trimming shortened V by 3 bases and J by 5 bases, and 13 bases separated the two germline ends. CDR1 and CDR2 from the germline V gene are ENHRY and SYGVKD. The CDR3 totals 14 residues. The CDR3 region has the DNA TGTGCCATCAGTGACCCGAAAATATCGGAGACCCAGTACTTC. The encoded protein is CAISDPKISETQYF.

A few counts support this clonotype. V usage is TRBV9 and J usage is TRBJ2-7; 8 bases match TRBD1. CDR1 is SGDLS, CDR2 YYNGEE, per germline. The CDR3 contains 15 residues. J gave up 2 bases and V 3 bases, and 7 bases lay outside the gene matches. CDR3 region: CASSGGQGLPYEQYF. As DNA, the CDR3 is TGTGCCAGCAGCGGAGGACAGGGTCTGCCCTACGAGCAGTACTTC.

In this sample, this clonotype turned up a few times. J is TRBJ2-1 and V is TRBV11-2, with D possibly being TRBD1 or TRBD2 (5 bases each). This CDR3 has 14 residues. Germline values: CDR1 SGHAT, CDR2 FQNNGV. The V end was cut by 5 bases, the J end by 5 bases, with 13 bases between. This chain's CDR3 is CASSIGTADNEQFF. The DNA for the CDR3 is TGTGCCAGCAGCATCGGGACGGCCGACAATGAGCAGTTCTTC.

The chain employs TRBV5-4 and TRBJ2-7; tentatively, D is TRBD1 (5 bases). This CDR3 comprises 14 residues. The germline CDR1 and CDR2 sequences are SGHNT and YYREEE (reference sequence). Trimming removed 0 bases from V and 3 bases from J, with 10 bases in between. The CDR3 region is CASSLGIRDYEQYF. CDR3 nucleotides: TGTGCCAGCAGCTTGGGGATCAGGGACTACGAGCAGTACTTC.

This clonotype was recorded many times. The rearrangement links TRBV7-9 to TRBJ1-2; TRBD1 matches 7 bases. This CDR3 has 14 residues. V gave up 8 bases and J gave up 4 bases; unmatched junction bases: 10. Germline assignment: CDR1 SEHNR and CDR2 FQNEAQ (reference sequence). The CDR3 protein is CASATDRAGYGYTF. CDR3 bases: TGTGCCAGCGCCACAGACAGGGCGGGCTATGGCTACACCTTC.

This clonotype was counted once. A much larger clone differs from this one at a single base, so this may be a read error. It is likely a read error, because the conserved phenylalanine at the end of the CDR3 is missing. CDR3 nucleotide sequence: TGTGCCAGCAGCCCCCAGAGGGGCTCGGATACGCAGTATTAT. Translation gives CASSPQRGSDTQYY. The chain is built from TRBV7-8 and TRBJ2-3; D might be TRBD1 or TRBD2, each matching 5 bases. The V gene's germline CDR1 is SGHVS and CDR2 FQNEAQ. The CDR3 is made up of 14 amino acids. V was cut by 5 bases and J by 6 bases, with 15 bases left in between.

This clonotype was seen many times. The chain joins TRBV11-2 to TRBJ2-7; D could derive from TRBD1 or TRBD2 (5 bases each). Trimming stripped 6 bases from V and 4 bases from J, with 10 bases between. The CDR3 runs 12 residues. Germline CDR1 SGHAT, CDR2 FQNNGV. The CDR3 sequence is CASSHGAYEQYF. In nucleotides, the CDR3 is TGTGCCAGCAGTCACGGGGCATACGAGCAGTACTTC. The full variable domain, its missing parts supplied by reference TRBV11-2 and TRBJ2-7, is EAGVAQSPRYKIIEKRQSVAFWCNPISGHATLYWYQQILGQGPKLLIQFQNNGVVDDSQLPKDRFSAERLKGVDSTLKIQPAKLEDSAVYLCASSHGAYEQYFGPGTRLTVT.

In its sample, this clonotype was seen many times. This chain links TRBV29-1 with TRBJ2-2; 15 bases are a match to TRBD2. Germline assignment: CDR1 SQVTM and CDR2 ANQGSEA. This CDR3 has 15 residues. The J segment lost 4 bases and the V segment lost 4 bases, leaving 1 base of the junction unmatched. The CDR3: CSVAGLAGGTGELFF. The DNA for the CDR3 is TGCAGCGTTGCGGGACTAGCGGGAGGCACCGGGGAGCTGTTTTTT.

The chain joins TRBV28 to TRBJ2-5, with D hard to call. CDR3 length: 11 amino acids. V dropped 8 bases and J dropped 5 bases, with 9 bases sitting between them. Germline CDR1 and CDR2: MDHEN and SYDVKM. The CDR3 DNA is TGTGCCAGCGGGTCGATTGAGACCCAGTACTTC. This translates into CASGSIETQYF. Supplemented by reference TRBV28 and TRBJ2-5, the full variable domain reads DVKVTQSSRYLVKRTGEKVFLECVQDMDHENMFWYRQDPGLGLRLIYFSYDVKMKEKGDIPEGYSVSREKKERFSLILESASTNQTSMYLCASGSIETQYFGPGTRLLVL.

The V and J genes are TRBV28 and TRBJ2-1; D may be TRBD2 (6 bases). V dropped 3 bases and J dropped 7 bases, with 16 bases sitting between them. Germline V lookup: CDR1 MDHEN, CDR2 SYDVKM. This CDR3 has 15 amino acids. The CDR3 region is CASSFRGGIGNEQFF. The CDR3 DNA reads TGTGCCAGCAGTTTCCGGGGCGGGATAGGGAATGAGCAGTTCTTC.

This chain uses TRBV12-5 with TRBJ2-7, with D perhaps assigned TRBD1 or TRBD2 (6 bases each). The CDR3 sequence is 20 residues long. The germline V and J ends were trimmed by 1 base and 0 bases, with 25 bases remaining between them. In germline, CDR1 is LGHNT, CDR2 FRNRAP. CDR3 loop: CASGLGTIRKGRDNSYEQYF. The DNA of the CDR3 is TGTGCTAGTGGTTTGGGTACAATCCGAAAAGGGCGGGACAACTCCTACGAGCAGTACTTC. The full variable domain, its missing parts supplied by reference TRBV12-5 and TRBJ2-7, is DARVTQTPRHKVTEMGQEVTMRCQPILGHNTVFWYRQTMMQGLELLAYFRNRAPLDDSGMPKDRFSAEMPDATLATLKIQPSEPRDSAVYFCASGLGTIRKGRDNSYEQYFGPGTRLTVT.

This clonotype was counted many times. The chain links TRBV27 to TRBJ2-7; D is unresolved. The germline gives CDR1 MNHEY, CDR2 SMNVEV (reference sequence). The CDR3 length is 13 residues. V gave up 7 bases and J gave up 10 bases, with 20 bases separating them. The CDR3 loop is CASTPLNSDTQYF. CDR3 coding DNA: TGTGCCAGCACCCCCCTAAACTCGGATACTCAGTACTTC.